Each of the 7 T cell receptor beta chains below was sequenced from the same sample in a study of blood T cell repertoires in COVID-19. The table came from immunoSEQ multiplex PCR; TCRdb's copy has only in-frame clones and leaves some out. This table has fewer than 300,000 clones, roughly 86% appearing once. The sample comprised peripheral blood. All receptors come from a woman aged 45-59 years with acute or convalescent COVID-19.

Written as DNA, the CDR3 is TGCGCCAGCATGGACACCCAAGAGACCCAGTACTTC. It encodes CASMDTQETQYF. The gene calls are TRBV5-1 and TRBJ2-5; the D gene is possibly TRBD1 (5 bases). V lost 6 bases to trimming and J lost 1 base, with 7 bases between them. This CDR3 spans 12 amino acids. Germline lookup yields CDR1 SGHRS and CDR2 YFSETQ.

The V gene is TRBV27, the J gene TRBJ2-2; D uncertain. Trimming removed 1 base from V and 0 bases from J, with 9 bases in between. This CDR3 has 16 amino acids. CDR1 is MNHEY, CDR2 SMNVEV, per germline (reference sequence). The CDR3 region is CASSLLAVSNTGELFF. The CDR3 nucleotides are TGTGCCAGCAGTTTATTAGCAGTCTCGAACACCGGGGAGCTGTTTTTT.

This chain connects TRBV27 to TRBJ1-3; 9 positions match TRBD1. Germline-derived CDR1 and CDR2 are MNHEY and SMNVEV (reference sequence). The CDR3 spans 18 residues. Trimming cost V 5 bases and J 0 bases; bases outside gene matches: 11. CDR3 in amino acids: CASSPRRDRAFSGNTIYF. In DNA, the CDR3 is TGTGCCAGCAGTCCTCGGAGGGACAGGGCCTTCTCTGGAAACACCATATATTTT.

This clone was seen a handful of times. The chain is built from TRBV5-5 and TRBJ1-6, with 9 bases fitting TRBD1. Trimming took 3 bases from V and 8 from J; bases not matched to a gene: 9. Germline V gene sequence: CDR1 SGHKS, CDR2 YYEKEE (reference sequence). The CDR3 consists of 16 residues. This CDR3 is CASSWLGGQGDSPLHF. The CDR3 nucleotides read TGTGCCAGCAGCTGGCTCGGGGGACAGGGCGATTCACCCCTCCACTTT.

This rearrangement joins TRBV5-6 to TRBJ1-6, with TRBD1 matching over 8 bases. The ends lost 0 bases at V and 9 bases at J; junction bases unmatched: 2. Germline assignment: CDR1 SGHDT and CDR2 YYEEEE. This CDR3 spans 14 amino acids. The DNA for the CDR3 is TGTGCCAGCAGCTTGGGGACAGGGTTTTCACCCCTCCACTTT. It yields the protein CASSLGTGFSPLHF. Combining the CDR3 with reference TRBV5-6 and TRBJ1-6 gives the whole variable domain DAGVTQSPTHLIKTRGQQVTLRCSPKSGHDTVSWYQQALGQGPQFIFQYYEEEERQRGNFPDRFSGHQFPNYSSELNVNALLLGDSALYLCASSLGTGFSPLHFGNGTRLTVT.

The rearrangement uses TRBV24-1 and TRBJ1-5, with D tentatively TRBD1 (6 bases). The germline gives CDR1 KGHDR, CDR2 SFDVKD. This CDR3 contains 14 residues. V dropped 5 bases and J dropped 3 bases, with 10 bases sitting between them. The CDR3: CATSGTDYNQPQHF. The CDR3 DNA follows: TGTGCCACCAGTGGGACAGACTACAATCAGCCCCAGCATTTT.

This clone was seen more than once but under ten times. V and J are TRBV9 and TRBJ1-5; a possible D gene is TRBD1 (6 bases). Per the germline V gene, CDR1 is SGDLS and CDR2 is YYNGEE. The CDR3 runs to 15 residues. V lost 4 bases and J 0 bases, leaving 11 bases between the germline ends. The CDR3 spells CASSRHRASNQPQHF. CDR3 sequence (DNA): TGTGCCAGCAGCAGGCACAGGGCTAGCAATCAGCCCCAGCATTTT.